Here is one TCR beta chain with its context. The antigen is undetermined. Unique molecular identifiers were incorporated during preparation of the TCRbeta library. TCRdb re-called the PCR reads through MiXCR, storing one row per CDR3 protein. The table lists 400,000 to 550,000 distinct CDR3 sequences, roughly 10% of them singletons. These data originate in a study of T-cell reconstitution after alpha-beta-depleted transplantation in children. Study-wide results and limits: After one year, T-cell counts and TCRbeta diversity mostly came from new T cells. Several hundred expanded graft clones reportedly gave rise to the alpha-beta T cells present about two months after transplant.

CDR1 and CDR2 from the germline V gene are SQVTM and ANQGSEA. This CDR3 is built from 16 residues. J was trimmed by 2 bases and V by 3 bases; bases with no gene match: 8. The sequence was collected from a child younger than 10 with inherited bone marrow failure, due to receive a stem cell transplant. Sequencing used PBMCs, obtained before TCRalphabeta/CD19-depleted stem cell transplant. The chain employs TRBV29-1 and TRBJ2-1; 9 nucleotides agree with TRBD2. CDR3 loop: CSVDLPSGIAYNEQFF. CDR3 bases: TGCAGCGTTGACCTCCCTAGCGGGATTGCCTACAATGAGCAGTTCTTC.